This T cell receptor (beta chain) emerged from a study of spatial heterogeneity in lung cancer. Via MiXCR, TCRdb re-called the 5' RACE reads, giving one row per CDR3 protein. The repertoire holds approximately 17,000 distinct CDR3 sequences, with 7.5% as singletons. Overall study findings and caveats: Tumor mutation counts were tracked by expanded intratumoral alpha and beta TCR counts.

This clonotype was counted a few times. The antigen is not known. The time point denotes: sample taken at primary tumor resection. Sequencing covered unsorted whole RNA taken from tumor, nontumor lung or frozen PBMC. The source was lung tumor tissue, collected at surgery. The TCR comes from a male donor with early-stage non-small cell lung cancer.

In DNA, the CDR3 is TGCGCCAGCAGCCAAGGCCCCCTCGGACGGGAATCGAACACTGAAGCTTTCTTT. Translated, it gives CASSQGPLGRESNTEAFF. This sequence joins TRBV4-1 and TRBJ1-1; no firm D call. Germline lookup yields CDR1 MGHRA and CDR2 YSYEKL. The CDR3 is made up of 18 amino acids. V lost 1 base and J 1 base, leaving 19 bases between the germline ends.